This T cell receptor (beta chain) comes out of a study of blood T cell repertoires in COVID-19. Turning to the study itself: From T cells, B-cell-depleted T cells, or PBMCs came the material, which was cDNA or gDNA.

V lost 2 bases and J 8 bases, leaving 12 bases between the germline ends. The CDR3 runs 13 residues. CDR1 and CDR2 (germline): SGHTA, FQGNSA. Clones were read by immunoSEQ multiplex PCR, and TCRdb kept only the in-frame ones, dropping some. The profile shows 450,000 or so clones, 80% to 95% of them singletons. Participant age was roughly 18 to 89 years, and participants resided in fewer than 30 US areas. Cohort 3 recovered donors had two negative PCRs, clearance, or symptom resolution. This sequence originates from a man between 18 and 29 years old who had recovered from COVID-19. Sequences were obtained from PBMCs or T cells enriched from blood (not recorded which). V is TRBV7-2 and J is TRBJ1-2, with D maybe TRBD1 (5 bases). CDR3 in DNA: TGTGCCAGCAGCTTAATCGGGGGTGAAGGCTACACCTTC. This gives the protein CASSLIGGEGYTF.